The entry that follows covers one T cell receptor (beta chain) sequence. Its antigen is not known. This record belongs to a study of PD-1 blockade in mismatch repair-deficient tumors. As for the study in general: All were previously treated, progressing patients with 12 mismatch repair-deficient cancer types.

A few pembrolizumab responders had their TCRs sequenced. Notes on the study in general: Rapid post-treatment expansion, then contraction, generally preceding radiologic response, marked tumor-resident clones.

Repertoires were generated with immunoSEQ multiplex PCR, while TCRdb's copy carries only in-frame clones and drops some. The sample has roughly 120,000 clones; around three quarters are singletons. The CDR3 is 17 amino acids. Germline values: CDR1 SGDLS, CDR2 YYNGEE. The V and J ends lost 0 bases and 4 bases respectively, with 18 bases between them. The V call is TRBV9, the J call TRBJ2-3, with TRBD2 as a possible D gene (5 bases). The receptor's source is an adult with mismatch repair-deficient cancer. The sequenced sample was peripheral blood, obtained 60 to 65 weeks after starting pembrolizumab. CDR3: CASSVVGLSAGADTQYF. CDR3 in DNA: TGTGCCAGCAGCGTAGTAGGTCTTAGCGCAGGAGCAGATACGCAGTATTTT.